This is a list of T cell receptor beta chains from one sample in a study of radiation and T cells in renal cell carcinoma. This table comes from immunoSEQ multiplex PCR, and its TCRdb copy is limited to in-frame clones, with some not included. In the table there are about 90,000 clones, roughly 84% of which are singletons. The sample in question was blood, obtained from a patient whose treatment included radiotherapy and nephrectomy. These receptors came from a man in his 60s with renal cell carcinoma. The CDR3 runs from the conserved cysteine through the conserved F or W. Each record gives: J gene, D gene, V gene, clone size, CDR3 protein, CDR3 DNA. A D gene is named only where the DNA matches it firmly. Rows may omit the clone size; those that give it use once, few, many or a size class.

TRBJ1-5 | TRBD1 | TRBV19 | . | CASGDSLGQPQHF | TGTGCCAGTGGGGACAGCCTAGGTCAGCCCCAGCATTTT
TRBJ2-7 | TRBD1 | TRBV5-1 | . | CASSSYPRDRVYEQYF | TGCGCCAGCAGCTCCTACCCCCGGGACAGGGTTTACGAGCAGTACTTC
TRBJ1-5 | . | TRBV11-2 | . | CASSPHTGWDQPQHF | TGTGCCAGCAGCCCCCATACAGGGTGGGATCAGCCCCAGCATTTT
TRBJ1-2 | . | TRBV6-5 | . | CASRDAYGYTF | TGTGCCAGCCGGGACGCTTATGGCTACACCTTC
TRBJ1-5 | TRBD1 | TRBV7-6 | . | CASSLGRGWNQPQHF | TGTGCCAGCAGCTTAGGCAGGGGGTGGAATCAGCCCCAGCATTTT
TRBJ2-1 | . | TRBV5-8 | . | CASSLKGLYNEQFF | TGTGCCAGCAGCTTGAAGGGACTCTACAATGAGCAGTTCTTC
TRBJ2-2 | . | TRBV7-9 | few | CASSSEIQPNTGELFF | TGTGCCAGCAGCTCCGAAATACAGCCTAACACCGGGGAGCTGTTTTTT
TRBJ2-1 | . | TRBV29-1 | once | CSVGGRTGYYNEQFF | TGCAGCGTGGGGGGGAGGACAGGGTACTACAATGAGCAGTTCTTC
TRBJ2-7 | . | TRBV28 | . | CASCEQAPYEQYF | TGTGCCAGCTGCGAACAGGCTCCCTACGAGCAGTACTTC
TRBJ1-1 | TRBD1 | TRBV30 | few | CAWGTGKTEAFF | TGTGCCTGGGGGACAGGGAAAACTGAAGCTTTCTTT
TRBJ2-3 | TRBD2 | TRBV19 | . | CATRTSGTAADTQYF | TGTGCCACTCGGACTAGCGGGACGGCGGCAGATACGCAGTATTTT
TRBJ2-7 | TRBD1 | TRBV25-1 | . | CASSEWPGQSRQYF | TGTGCCAGCAGTGAGTGGCCGGGACAGAGTAGGCAGTACTTC
TRBJ1-2 | . | TRBV19 | . | CASSIGFDGYTF | TGTGCCAGTAGTATAGGTTTCGATGGCTACACCTTC
TRBJ2-3 | . | TRBV10-1 | . | CASGIKGPWSTDTQYF | TGCGCCAGCGGAATCAAGGGGCCCTGGAGCACAGATACGCAGTATTTT
TRBJ2-1 | . | TRBV5-1 | . | CASSTQPGLNEQFF | TGCGCCAGCAGCACCCAACCGGGCCTTAATGAGCAGTTCTTC
TRBJ2-5 | . | TRBV7-2 | . | CASSQQGLQETQYF | TGTGCCAGCAGTCAACAGGGTCTGCAAGAGACCCAGTACTTC
TRBJ1-1 | . | TRBV19 | . | CASSITVNTEAFF | TGTGCCAGTAGTATCACCGTGAACACTGAAGCTTTCTTT
TRBJ2-5 | . | TRBV29-1 | . | CSVEGASARETQYF | TGCAGCGTTGAAGGTGCTAGCGCAAGAGAGACCCAGTACTTC
TRBJ2-3 | . | TRBV25-1 | once | CASRLTHRGGTDTQYF | TGTGCCAGCAGGTTAACCCACAGGGGAGGGACAGATACGCAGTATTTT
TRBJ1-2 | TRBD1 | TRBV27 | once | CASSLGWDRANYGYTF | TGTGCCAGCAGTTTAGGGTGGGACAGGGCTAACTATGGCTACACCTTC
TRBJ2-7 | . | TRBV7-9 | . | CASSPRRIYEQYF | TGTGCCAGCAGCCCACGGCGGATCTACGAGCAGTACTTC
TRBJ2-1 | TRBD2 | TRBV11-2 | few | CASRLMGGRTYNEQFF | TGTGCCAGCAGGCTCATGGGCGGGAGAACTTACAATGAGCAGTTCTTC
TRBJ1-4 | . | TRBV30 | . | CAWSVIRTLLATNEKLFF | TGTGCCTGGAGTGTAATACGGACTCTCCTTGCAACTAATGAAAAACTGTTTTTT
TRBJ2-5 | . | TRBV19 | . | CASSIWGGGQETQYF | TGTGCCAGTAGTATTTGGGGGGGCGGCCAAGAGACCCAGTACTTC